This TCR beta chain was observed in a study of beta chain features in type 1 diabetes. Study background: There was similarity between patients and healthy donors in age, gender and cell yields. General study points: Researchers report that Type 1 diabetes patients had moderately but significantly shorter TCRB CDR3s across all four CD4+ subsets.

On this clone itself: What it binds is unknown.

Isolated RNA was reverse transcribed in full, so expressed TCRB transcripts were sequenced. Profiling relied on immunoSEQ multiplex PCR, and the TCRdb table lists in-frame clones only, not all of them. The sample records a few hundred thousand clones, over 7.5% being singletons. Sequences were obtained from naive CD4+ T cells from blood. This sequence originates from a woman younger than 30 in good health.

The CDR3 loop is CSVLPGNEQFF. CDR3 coding DNA: TGCAGCGTCCTTCCGGGGAATGAGCAGTTCTTC. The chain joins TRBV29-1 to TRBJ2-1; possible D gene TRBD2, 5 bases. CDR1 and CDR2 (germline): SQVTM, ANQGSEA. Trimming took 6 bases from V and 7 from J, leaving 10 bases between them. The CDR3 is made up of 11 amino acids.